The present T cell receptor beta chain was sequenced within a study of CXCR3-negative and CXCR3-positive naive CD8 T cells. Germline CDR1 and CDR2: SGHRS and YFSETQ. The CDR3 runs 16 residues. The study, taken as a whole, reports: Researchers report that CXCR3-positive naive cells carry more hydrophobic TRB CDR3s than CXCR3-negative naive cells. TCR interaction strength was inferred from TRB CDR3 physicochemistry, as CD5 matched across naive subsets.

CD45RO-CCR7+CD27+CD95- cells counted as naive CD8+ T cells. As to this clonotype: Its antigen is not identified.

The authors made the TRB cDNA libraries by 5' RACE using UMI labels. TCRdb reprocessed the 5' RACE reads, with one entry per CDR3 protein and no DNA. Its clone listing holds tens of thousands of distinct CDR3 sequences. The chain recombines TRBV5-1 with TRBJ2-7; TCRdb gives TRBD1 as the D gene, but with no DNA this cannot be confirmed. This TCR derives from a human donor in good health. Some clones in this sample may be carry-over from other donors' samples. Specimen: naive CXCR3- CD8+ T cells from blood. Subset indicated: CD45RO-CCR7+CD27+CD95- naive CD8+ T cells lacking CXCR3 (TNR3-). Here the CDR3 reads CASSIGTDYFDYEQYF.